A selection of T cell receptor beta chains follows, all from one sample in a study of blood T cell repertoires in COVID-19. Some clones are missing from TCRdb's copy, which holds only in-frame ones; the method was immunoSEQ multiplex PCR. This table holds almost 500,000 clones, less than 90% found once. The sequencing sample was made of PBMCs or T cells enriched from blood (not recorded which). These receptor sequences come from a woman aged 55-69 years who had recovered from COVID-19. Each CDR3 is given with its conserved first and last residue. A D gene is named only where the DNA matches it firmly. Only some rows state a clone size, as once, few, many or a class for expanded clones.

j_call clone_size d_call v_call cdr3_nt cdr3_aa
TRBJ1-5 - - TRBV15 TGTGCCACCGGTACAGGGAATAGCAATCAGCCCCAGCATTTT CATGTGNSNQPQHF
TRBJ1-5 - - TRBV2 TGTGCCAGCAGTGAAGATAAAGGAGGAAGCAATCAGCCCCAGCATTTT CASSEDKGGSNQPQHF
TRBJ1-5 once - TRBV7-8 TGTGCCAGCAGCTTAGTTTCACAAAGCAATCAGCCCCAGCATTTT CASSLVSQSNQPQHF
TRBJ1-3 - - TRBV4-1 TGCGCCAGCAGCCTACCGAGCTCTGGAAACACCATATATTTT CASSLPSSGNTIYF
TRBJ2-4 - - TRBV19 TGTGCCAGTAGCCCGATGGGGGGGGCGGGCAAAAACATTCAGTACTTC CASSPMGGAGKNIQYF
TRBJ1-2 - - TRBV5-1 TGCGCCAGCAGCTTGATAGGAGGAACTAACTATGGCTACACCTTC CASSLIGGTNYGYTF
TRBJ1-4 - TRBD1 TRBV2 TGTGCCAGCAGCCCAGACAGGGGGGGGGATGAAAAACTGTTTTTT CASSPDRGGDEKLFF
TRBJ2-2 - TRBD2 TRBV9 TGTGCCAGCAGCGTAGCTCGGGGGGGCCCGAACACCGGGGAGCTGTTTTTT CASSVARGGPNTGELFF
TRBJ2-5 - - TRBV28 TGTGCCAGCAGTTTGACAATAGAAGAGACCCAGTACTTC CASSLTIEETQYF
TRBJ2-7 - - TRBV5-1 TGCGCCAGCAGCTTGGTGGGACACCTAGTCGACGAGCAGTACTTC CASSLVGHLVDEQYF
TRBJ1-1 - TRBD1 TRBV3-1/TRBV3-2 TGTGCCAGCAGCAGCCAGGGGGCTGGGACTGAAGCTTTCTTT CASSSQGAGTEAFF
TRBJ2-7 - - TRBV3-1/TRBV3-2 TGTGCCAGCAGCCACTCGGCGGGCCGGGAGCAGTACTTC CASSHSAGREQYF
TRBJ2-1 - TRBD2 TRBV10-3 TGTGCCATCCAGAGCGGGGGAGCCTTCGGTGAGCAGTTCTTC CAIQSGGAFGEQFF
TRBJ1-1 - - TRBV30 TGTGCCTGGAGAGCAAGGGGTACTGAAGCTTTCTTT CAWRARGTEAFF
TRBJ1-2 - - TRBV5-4 TGTGCCAGCAGCTTGGATAGAAACTATGGCTACACCTTC CASSLDRNYGYTF
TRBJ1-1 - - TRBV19 TGTGCCAGTAGTATACCGCGAGGGGGAGAAGCTTTCTTT CASSIPRGGEAFF
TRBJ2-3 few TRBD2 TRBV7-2 TGTGCCAGCAGCCAATGGACTAGCCCAACAGATACGCAGTATTTT CASSQWTSPTDTQYF
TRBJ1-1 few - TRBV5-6 TGTGCCAGCAGCGCCGGGGTGGGGAACACTGAAGCTTTCTTT CASSAGVGNTEAFF
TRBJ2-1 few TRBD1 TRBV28 TGTGCCAGCACAGGGGGTTTGGACAATGAGCAGTTCTTC CASTGGLDNEQFF
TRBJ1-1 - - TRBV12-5 TGTGCTAGTGGTTTGGTCTTACACTGGAGCACTGAAGCTTTCTTT CASGLVLHWSTEAFF
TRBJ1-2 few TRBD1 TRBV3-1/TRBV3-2 TGTGCCAGCAGCCAACTAACCCCCACAGGGGGCCAGGATGGCTACACCTTC CASSQLTPTGGQDGYTF
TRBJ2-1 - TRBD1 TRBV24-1 TGTGCCACCAGTGACCCCTCCGGGACAGGGGGGTCGGAGCAGTTCTTC CATSDPSGTGGSEQFF
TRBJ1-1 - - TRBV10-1 TGCGCCAGTTCCCCTAAGAAGAACACTGAAGCTTTCTTT CASSPKKNTEAFF
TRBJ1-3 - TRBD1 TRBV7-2 TGTGCCAGCAGTCAGAGGGGGACAGGTGGAAACACCATATATTTT CASSQRGTGGNTIYF
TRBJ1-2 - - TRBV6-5 TGTGCCAGCAGTTACTCGGGCTCAGGGGTCTATGGCTACACCTTC CASSYSGSGVYGYTF
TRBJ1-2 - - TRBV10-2 TGCGCCAGCAGTGACGGGGGGAACTATGGCTACACCTTC CASSDGGNYGYTF
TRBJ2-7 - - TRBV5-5 TGTGCCAGCAGCTGGGGAGGTCGACTAGGGAGGAACGAGCAGTACTTC CASSWGGRLGRNEQYF
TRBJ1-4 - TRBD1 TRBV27 TGTGCCAGCAGTTACAGGGGATCGCGGGAAAAACTGTTTTTT CASSYRGSREKLFF
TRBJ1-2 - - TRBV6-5 TGTGCCAGCAGAGTTACAGGGTTCTATGGCTACACCTTC CASRVTGFYGYTF
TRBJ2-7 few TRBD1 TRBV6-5 TGTGCCAGCAGTTACTCGGGACAGGGAGTCTACGAGCAGTACTTC CASSYSGQGVYEQYF
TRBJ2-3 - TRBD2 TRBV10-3 TGTGCCATCAGTGTGTCGAAAGCGGGGGAGAGGAATACGCAGTATTTT CAISVSKAGERNTQYF
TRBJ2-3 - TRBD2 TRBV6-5 TGTGCCAGCAGTTCTGTAGGACTAGCCCGCACAGATACGCAGTATTTT CASSSVGLARTDTQYF
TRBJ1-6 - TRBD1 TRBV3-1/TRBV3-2 TGTGCCAGCAGCCCCCGGGACAGGTTTCTAGCACCCCTCCACTTT CASSPRDRFLAPLHF
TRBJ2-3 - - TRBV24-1 TGTGCCACCAGTGACCTCGGGGGAGGAAGGGAGACAGATACGCAGTATTTT CATSDLGGGRETDTQYF
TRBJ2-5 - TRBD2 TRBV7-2 TGTGCCAGCAAACTGGTCCTAGCGGCGCCCGGGGAGACCCAGTACTTC CASKLVLAAPGETQYF
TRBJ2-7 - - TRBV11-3 TGTGCCAGCAGCTTAGATTCTAGAACAGTGAGGGCCTACGAGCAGTACTTC CASSLDSRTVRAYEQYF
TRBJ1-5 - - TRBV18 TGTGCCAGCTCACCGTCTGTCTTTAGTCAGCCCCAGCATTTT CASSPSVFSQPQHF
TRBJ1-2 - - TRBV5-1 TGCGCCAGCAGCTTGGGATCCGGGGAAGGTGGCTACACCTTC CASSLGSGEGGYTF
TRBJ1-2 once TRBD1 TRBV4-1 TGCGCCAGCAGCCAAGATGGGGGACAGTCGATCTATGGCTACACCTTC CASSQDGGQSIYGYTF
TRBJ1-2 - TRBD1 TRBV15 TGTGCCACCAGTGCGTCAGTGACAGGGTCCTATGGCTACACCTTC CATSASVTGSYGYTF
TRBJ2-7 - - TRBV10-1 TGCGCCAGCAGTGAGGGAGCTTCGGGCGAGCAGTACTTC CASSEGASGEQYF
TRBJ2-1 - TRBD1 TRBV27 TGTGCCAGCAGTTTTCTCCGGGACAGGGAAACGCAGTTCTTC CASSFLRDRETQFF
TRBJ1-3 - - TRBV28 TGTGCCAGCAGTACCCCCGGCGTCGGGGGAAACACCATATATTTT CASSTPGVGGNTIYF
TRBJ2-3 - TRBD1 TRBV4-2 TGTGCCAGCAGCCAAGATCTTAAGGGACAGGGTAGGGTGCCACGCCCAGATACGCAGTATTTT CASSQDLKGQGRVPRPDTQYF
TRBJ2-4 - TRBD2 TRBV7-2 TGTGCCAGCAGCCCCCCCGGACTAGCGGGGTTAGCCAAAAACATTCAGTACTTC CASSPPGLAGLAKNIQYF
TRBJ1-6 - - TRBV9 TGTGCCAGCAGCGTAGGGCTAAAGACCGGGCAGGGGAATTCACCCCTCCACTTT CASSVGLKTGQGNSPLHF
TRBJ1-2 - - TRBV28 TGTGCCAGCAGTCCCGAGACATTAGGCTATGGCTACACCTTC CASSPETLGYGYTF
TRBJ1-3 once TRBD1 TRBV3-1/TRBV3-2 TGTGCCAGCAGCCAGGGGACAGGGCCCGTCTCTGGAAACACCATATATTTT CASSQGTGPVSGNTIYF
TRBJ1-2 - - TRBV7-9 TGTGCCAGCAGCATCCAGGGCTACTCGGGCTACACCTTC CASSIQGYSGYTF
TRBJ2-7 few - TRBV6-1 TGTGCCAGCAGTGAGACAGGACTCGGGGAAAGGGAGCAGTACTTC CASSETGLGEREQYF
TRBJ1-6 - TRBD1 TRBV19 TGTGCCAGTAGTCTGGACAGGGGTTCGAATTCACCCCTCCACTTT CASSLDRGSNSPLHF
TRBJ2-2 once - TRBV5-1 TGCGCCAGCAGCTTACGGGCAGGACTCACCGGGGAGCTGTTTTTT CASSLRAGLTGELFF
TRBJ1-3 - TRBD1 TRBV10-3 TGTGCCATCAGTTGGGGACAGGGAAACACCATATATTTT CAISWGQGNTIYF
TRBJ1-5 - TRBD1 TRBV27 TGTGCCAGCAGTTTATGGGCGACAGGGGCCAACAATCAGCCCCAGCATTTT CASSLWATGANNQPQHF
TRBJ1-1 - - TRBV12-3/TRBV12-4 TGTGCCAGCAGTCGAGGGGGCACTGAAGCTTTCTTT CASSRGGTEAFF